This T cell receptor beta chain originates from a study of T-cell reconstitution after alpha-beta-depleted transplantation in children. As it was prepared, the TCRbeta library received unique molecular identifiers. TCRdb called the PCR reads again in MiXCR, with one record for every CDR3 protein. The sample has roughly 500,000 distinct CDR3 sequences, approximately 29% seen once. This clonotype occurred a few times. Germline V gene sequence: CDR1 SGHAT, CDR2 FQNNGV. V dropped 1 base and J dropped 3 bases, with 12 bases sitting between them. This CDR3 contains 16 residues. The sequencing used PBMCs from the stem cell graft donor, collected from the stem cell graft. This TCR was sampled from a human donor who donated a stem cell graft to a child with aplastic anemia. The chain recombines TRBV11-2 with TRBJ1-4; no definite D call. CDR3 region: CASSLVMGVPNEKLFF. Written as DNA, the CDR3 is TGTGCCAGCAGCTTAGTCATGGGAGTTCCTAATGAAAAACTGTTTTTT.